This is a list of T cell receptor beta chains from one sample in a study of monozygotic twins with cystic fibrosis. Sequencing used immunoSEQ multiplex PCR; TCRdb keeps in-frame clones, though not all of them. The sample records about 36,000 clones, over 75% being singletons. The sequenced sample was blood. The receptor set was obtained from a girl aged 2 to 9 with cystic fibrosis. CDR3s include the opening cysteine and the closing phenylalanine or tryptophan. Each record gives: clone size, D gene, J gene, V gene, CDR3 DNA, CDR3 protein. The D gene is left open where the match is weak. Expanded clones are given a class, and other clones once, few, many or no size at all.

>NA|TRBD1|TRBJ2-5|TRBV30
TGTGCCTGGAGTGACCTACAGGGGGTGGTGGAGACCCAGTACTTC
CAWSDLQGVVETQYF
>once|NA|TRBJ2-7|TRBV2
TGTGCCAGCAGTCGGACCGGGACACCCTACGAGCAGTACTTC
CASSRTGTPYEQYF
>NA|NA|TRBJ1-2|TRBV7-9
TGTGCCAGCAGCTTAGCCTATGGGGATGGCTACACCTTC
CASSLAYGDGYTF
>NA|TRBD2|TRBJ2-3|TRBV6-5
TGTGCCAGCAGCCGACTAGCGGGGGGGGCAGATACGCAGTATTTT
CASSRLAGGADTQYF
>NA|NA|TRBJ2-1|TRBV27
TGTGCCAGCAGTTTACGGGGTTACTACAATGAGCAGTTCTTC
CASSLRGYYNEQFF
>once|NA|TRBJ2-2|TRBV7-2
TGTGCCAGCAGCTTAGCGCATGGGCAGGGGTTCACCGGGGAGCTGTTTTTT
CASSLAHGQGFTGELFF
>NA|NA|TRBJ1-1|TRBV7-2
TGTTCACAGGTTAACACTGAAGCTTTCTTT
CSQVNTEAFF
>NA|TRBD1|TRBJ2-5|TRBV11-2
TGTGCCAGCAGCTTCGGACAGGGTGTTAGAGAGACCCAGTACTTC
CASSFGQGVRETQYF
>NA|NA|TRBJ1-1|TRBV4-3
TGCGCCAGCAGCCAGGAGGACATACCGAACACTGAAGCTTTCTTT
CASSQEDIPNTEAFF
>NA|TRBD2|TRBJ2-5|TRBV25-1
TGTGCCAGCAGTGAATGGGCCCTAGCGGGGGCCCAAGAGACCCAGTACTTC
CASSEWALAGAQETQYF
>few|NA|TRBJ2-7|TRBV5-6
TGTGCCAGCAGCCCACTCTCGTCCCGGACCCTAAGACCCTACGAGCAGTACTTC
CASSPLSSRTLRPYEQYF
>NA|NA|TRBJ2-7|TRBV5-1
TGCGCCAGCAGCTTGCCTTCGGGCCGCTCCTACGAGCAGTACTTC
CASSLPSGRSYEQYF
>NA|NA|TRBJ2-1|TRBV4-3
TGCGCCAGCAGCCAAGGGGAGTTCTCCTACAATGAGCAGTTCTTC
CASSQGEFSYNEQFF
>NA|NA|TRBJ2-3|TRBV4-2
TGTGCCAGCAGCCAAGCTGGGGGGGGCGCGGGCACAGATACGCAGTATTTT
CASSQAGGGAGTDTQYF
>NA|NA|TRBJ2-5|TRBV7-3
TGTGCCAGCAGCTTATCGGGGGACAAAGAGACCCAGTACTTC
CASSLSGDKETQYF
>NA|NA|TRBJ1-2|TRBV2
TGTGCCAGCAGGGCCGCAGGGGAGTATTTTGGCTACACCTTC
CASRAAGEYFGYTF
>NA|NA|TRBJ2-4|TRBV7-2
TGTGCCAGCAGCTTAGCGTCGGATGGGGCGGCCAAAAACATTCAGTACTTC
CASSLASDGAAKNIQYF
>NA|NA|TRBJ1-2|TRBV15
TGTGCCACCAGCCCGGCACATGGGGGAGACTATGGCTACACCTTC
CATSPAHGGDYGYTF
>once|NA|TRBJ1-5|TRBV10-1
TGCGCCAGCAAGCGGCCCCAGCATTTT
CASKRPQHF
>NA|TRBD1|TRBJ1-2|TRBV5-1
TGCGCCAGCAGCCAGCCCGGGACAGCATATGGCTACACCTTC
CASSQPGTAYGYTF
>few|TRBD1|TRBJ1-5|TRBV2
TGTGCCAGCAGGGAGGATAAGACAGGGGCCTTCCGACGGCCCCAGCATTTT
CASREDKTGAFRRPQHF
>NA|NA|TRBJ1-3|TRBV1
TGCACCAGCAGCCAAGGTCCACGAGGTTGGGGAAACACCATATATTTT
CTSSQGPRGWGNTIYF
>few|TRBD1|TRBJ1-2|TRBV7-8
TGTGCCAGCAGCTTTGACAGGGGGCATGGCTACACCTTC
CASSFDRGHGYTF
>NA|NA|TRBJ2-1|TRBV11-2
TGTGCCAGCAGCTCCGACGGAATCAATGAGCAGTTCTTC
CASSSDGINEQFF
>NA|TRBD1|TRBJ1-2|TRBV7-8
TGTGCCAGCAGCCCCGACAGGGGACCCCCTAACTATGGCTACACCTTC
CASSPDRGPPNYGYTF
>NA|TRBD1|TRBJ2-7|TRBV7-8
TGTGCCAGCAGGCCTCCGGGACAGGGAGCCTACGAGCAGTACTTC
CASRPPGQGAYEQYF
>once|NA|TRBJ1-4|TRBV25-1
TGTGCCAGCAGTGAAGGACCCGGGGGGGCTAATGAAAAACTGTTTTTT
CASSEGPGGANEKLFF
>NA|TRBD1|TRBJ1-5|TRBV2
TGTGCCAGCAGAGATACAGGGGGTTATAGCAATCAGCCCCAGCATTTT
CASRDTGGYSNQPQHF
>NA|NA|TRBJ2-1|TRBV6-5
TGTGCCAGCAGTTACTCGAACCCGCACAATGAGCAGTTCTTC
CASSYSNPHNEQFF
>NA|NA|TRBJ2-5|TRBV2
TGTGCCAGCACTGAGCAGGGCGAGGGAGGGACCCAGTACTTC
CASTEQGEGGTQYF
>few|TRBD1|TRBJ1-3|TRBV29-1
TGCAGCGTTTCGACAGGGGGAGTCTCTGGAAACACCATATATTTT
CSVSTGGVSGNTIYF
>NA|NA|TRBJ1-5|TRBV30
TGTGCCTGGAGTGATTCTGGGGGGCCCCAGCATTTT
CAWSDSGGPQHF
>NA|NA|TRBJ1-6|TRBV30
TGTGCCTTTCGGACAGTCGATAATTCACCCCTCCACTTT
CAFRTVDNSPLHF
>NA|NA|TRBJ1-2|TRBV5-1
TGCGCCAGCAGTCCGTGGCCAGGGCCCTACTATGGCTACACCTTC
CASSPWPGPYYGYTF
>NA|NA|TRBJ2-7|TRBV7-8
TGTGCCAGCAGATCCACGGAGAACGAGCAGTACTTC
CASRSTENEQYF
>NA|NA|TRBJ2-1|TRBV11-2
TGTGCCAGCAGCTTAGTGTTCCGGGACGGGCAGTTCTTC
CASSLVFRDGQFF
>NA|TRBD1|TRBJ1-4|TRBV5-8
TGTGCCAGCAGCTTGGGGACAGGGAATGAAAAACTGTTTTTT
CASSLGTGNEKLFF
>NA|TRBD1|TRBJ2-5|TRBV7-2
TGTGCCAGCAGCTTAAGTAACAGGGGAGAGACCCAGTACTTC
CASSLSNRGETQYF
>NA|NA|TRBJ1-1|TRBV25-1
TGTGCCAGCGCTGTAGGGTGGAACACTGAAGCTTTCTTT
CASAVGWNTEAFF
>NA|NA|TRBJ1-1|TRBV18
TGTGCCAGCTCACCAGGGATAGAAACTGAAGCTTTCTTT
CASSPGIETEAFF
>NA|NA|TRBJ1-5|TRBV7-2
TGTGCCAGCAGCTTAGGGTCAGTGGGCAATCAGCCCCAGCATTTT
CASSLGSVGNQPQHF
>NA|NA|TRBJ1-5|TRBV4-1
TGCGCCAGCAGCCAAGATACGCGGCTTTATAGCAATCAGCCCCAGCATTTT
CASSQDTRLYSNQPQHF
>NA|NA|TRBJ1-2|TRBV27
TGTGCCAGCAGTCGAGCTGGGGCCTGGCACTACACCTTC
CASSRAGAWHYTF
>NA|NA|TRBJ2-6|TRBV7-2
TGTGCCAGCAGCTTTAGTGGGGGCTCTGGGGCCAACGTCCTGACTTTC
CASSFSGGSGANVLTF
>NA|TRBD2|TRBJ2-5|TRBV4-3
TGCGCCAGCAGCCAAGCGGGGGGGCCCCAAGAGACCCAGTACTTC
CASSQAGGPQETQYF
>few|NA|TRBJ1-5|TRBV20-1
TGCAGCGGGGGTTTGCAGCCCCAGCATTTT
CSGGLQPQHF
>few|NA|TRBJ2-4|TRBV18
TGTGCCAGCTCACTTATCGCCAAAAACATTCAGTACTTC
CASSLIAKNIQYF
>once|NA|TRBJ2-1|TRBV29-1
TGCAGCGTTGAAGATCCCATCTCCTATGAGCAGTTCTTC
CSVEDPISYEQFF
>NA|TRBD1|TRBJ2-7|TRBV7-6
TGTGCCAGCAGCTTAGAGGGTTCCGGGACAGGCCCCTACGAGCAGTACTTC
CASSLEGSGTGPYEQYF
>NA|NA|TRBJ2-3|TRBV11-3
TGTGCCAGCAGCTTCGGGGGTCCTCACACAGATACGCAGTATTTT
CASSFGGPHTDTQYF
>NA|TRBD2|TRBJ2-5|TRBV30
TGTGCCTGGAGTATAAGTAGCGGGGGGGCCCTTTCTATGGAGACCCAGTACTTC
CAWSISSGGALSMETQYF
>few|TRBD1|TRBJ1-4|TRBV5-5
TGTGCCAGCAGCTTGACAGGGGAAATATATGAAAAACTGTTTTTT
CASSLTGEIYEKLFF
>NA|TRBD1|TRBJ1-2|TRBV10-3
TGTGCCATCAGTGAAAGACGGGACAGGGGTTATGGCTACACCTTC
CAISERRDRGYGYTF
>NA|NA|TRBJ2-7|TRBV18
TGTGCCAGCTCACCAATTTCGGTAGGGGGTTCCTACGAGCAGTACTTC
CASSPISVGGSYEQYF
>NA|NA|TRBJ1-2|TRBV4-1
TGCGCCAGCAGCCAAGATATTCGGGCGGCTAACTATGGCTACACCTTC
CASSQDIRAANYGYTF